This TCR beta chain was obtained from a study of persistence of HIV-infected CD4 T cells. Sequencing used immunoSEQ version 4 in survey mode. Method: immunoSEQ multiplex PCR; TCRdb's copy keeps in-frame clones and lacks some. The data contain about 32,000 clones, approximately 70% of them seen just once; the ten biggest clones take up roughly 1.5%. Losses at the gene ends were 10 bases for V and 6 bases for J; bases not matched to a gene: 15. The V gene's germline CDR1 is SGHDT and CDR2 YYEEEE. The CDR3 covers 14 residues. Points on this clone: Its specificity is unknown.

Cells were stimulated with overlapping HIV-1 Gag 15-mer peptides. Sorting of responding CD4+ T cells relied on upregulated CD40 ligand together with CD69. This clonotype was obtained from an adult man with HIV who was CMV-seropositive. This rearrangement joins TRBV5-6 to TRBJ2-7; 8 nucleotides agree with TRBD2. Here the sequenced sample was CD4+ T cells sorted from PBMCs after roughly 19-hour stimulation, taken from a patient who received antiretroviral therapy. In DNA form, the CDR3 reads TGTGCCTCTACCCCGGGACTAGGGCCCTCCGAGCAGTACTTC. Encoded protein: CASTPGLGPSEQYF.